This T cell receptor (beta chain) came from a study of regulatory T cells in long-lasting Graves disease. To make TCR beta libraries, researchers used iRepertoire HTBI primers and Arm-PCR of CDR3 regions. TCRdb recomputed calls from the multiplex PCR reads with MiXCR, one row per CDR3 protein. This table has around 400,000 distinct CDR3 sequences, approximately 10% appearing once. This clonotype was counted ten times or more. Time point indicated: newly diagnosed GD, antithyroid drugs for less than 3 months. With RNA extracted from PBMCs as input, the TCR library was made. Another study also made use of these data, one on T cells in Graves' hyperthyroidism and ophthalmopathy. That work states: Diagnoses rested on clinical symptoms, serum thyroxine and TRAb, thyroid ultrasound and orbital computed tomography. The primer set for the first-round RT-PCR of the TCR CDR3 was HTBI.

The material sequenced was peripheral blood mononuclear cells (PBMCs), taken at new diagnosis, from a patient treated with antithyroid drugs. The receptor comes from a woman aged 18-29 years with Graves disease.

The CDR3 nucleotides are TGTGCCAGCAGCCGAGCGGGGACTATCTACAATGAGCAGTTCTTC. This gives the protein CASSRAGTIYNEQFF. The chain has TRBV6-2 or TRBV6-3 and TRBJ2-1, with 7 bases lining up with TRBD2. From germline, CDR1 is MNHEY and CDR2 SVGEGT. This CDR3 has 15 residues. Unmatched junction bases numbered 8, after V lost 6 bases and J lost 3 bases.